This entry lists 20 T cell receptor beta chains sequenced from one sample in a study of T cells after yellow fever vaccination. TCRdb called the 5' RACE reads again in MiXCR, with one record for every CDR3 protein. This table has 450,000 to 650,000 distinct CDR3 sequences, about a fifth appearing once. Here the sequenced sample was PBMCs, taken less than 25 days after the first yellow fever vaccination. Every receptor here comes from a man younger than 35 who received the YFV17D yellow fever vaccine.

This clonotype was recorded once. V usage is TRBV5-1 and J usage is TRBJ1-1, with a possible D match to TRBD1 (6 bases). The germline V gene encodes CDR1 SGHRS and CDR2 YFSETQ. Between the trimmed V and J ends, which lost 3 bases and 3 bases, there was a span of 12 bases. This CDR3 is 14 amino acids long. CDR3 sequence: CASSWGTRDTEAFF. The CDR3 DNA sequence: TGCGCCAGCAGCTGGGGGACACGGGACACTGAAGCTTTCTTT.

This clonotype has just a few counts. The CDR3 coding sequence is TGCAGTGCTAGAGATCGAGGGCGGGGGGGGCGAGATACGCAGTATTTT. Its translation: CSARDRGRGGRDTQYF. The chain has TRBV20-1 and TRBJ2-3; 9 nucleotides align to TRBD2. V lost 0 bases and J lost 5; bases outside the gene matches: 9. Germline CDR1 reads DFQATT; CDR2 reads SNEGSKA (reference sequence). The length of the CDR3 is 16 residues.

V gene TRBV7-6 combines with J gene TRBJ2-3; D is ambiguous. The CDR3 has 13 residues. Trimming stripped 5 bases from V and 6 bases from J, with 12 bases between. Germline V CDR1 and CDR2: SGHVS, FNYEAQ. In DNA, the CDR3 is TGTGCCAGCAGCATGAATAGGATGGATACGCAGTATTTT. It is translated as CASSMNRMDTQYF.

This chain joins TRBV15 and TRBJ2-1, with TRBD1 matching 8 bases. There are 14 residues in the CDR3. Germline V lookup: CDR1 LNHNV, CDR2 YYDKDF (reference sequence). Trimming at V came to 0 bases and at J to 6 bases, leaving 1 base not matched to a gene. The CDR3 loop reads CATSRDQGANEQFF. The DNA of the CDR3 is TGTGCCACCAGCAGAGATCAGGGGGCCAATGAGCAGTTCTTC.

This chain joins TRBV7-8 and TRBJ2-5, with D uncertain. Per germline, CDR1 SGHVS and CDR2 FQNEAQ. Trimming took off 6 bases at V and 5 bases at J, with 13 bases between the two ends. The CDR3 has 13 residues. CDR3 DNA sequence: TGTGCCAGCAGGGCGGCCGGACCGGAGACCCAGTACTTC. It translates to CASRAAGPETQYF.

The chain links TRBV5-1 to TRBJ2-1; D may match TRBD1 or TRBD2 (5 bases each). Between the trimmed V and J ends, which lost 6 bases and 4 bases, there was a span of 20 bases. Germline loops: CDR1 SGHRS, CDR2 YFSETQ. CDR3 size: 16 residues. CDR3 protein: CASTPRGDGHYNEQFF. DNA for the CDR3: TGCGCCAGCACGCCTCGGGGAGACGGACATTACAATGAGCAGTTCTTC. The whole variable domain, remainder taken from reference TRBV5-1 and TRBJ2-1, is KAGVTQTPRYLIKTRGQQVTLSCSPISGHRSVSWYQQTPGQGLQFLFEYFSETQRNKGNFPGRFSGRQFSNSRSEMNVSTLELGDSALYLCASTPRGDGHYNEQFFGPGTRLTVL.

The chain couples TRBV4-1 to TRBJ1-5; no clear D. Germline lookup yields CDR1 MGHRA and CDR2 YSYEKL. V was shortened by 1 base and J by 5 bases, with 12 bases between the two germline ends. The CDR3 contains 15 residues. CDR3 DNA sequence: TGCGCCAGCAGCCAAGGAAGAAGCCCCGATCAGCCCCAGCATTTT. As protein: CASSQGRSPDQPQHF.

This clonotype has a count of ten or more. The chain combines TRBV30 with TRBJ2-3; D not resolved. The CDR3 runs 12 residues. Germline V lookup: CDR1 GTSNPN, CDR2 SVGIG (reference sequence). V lost 5 bases and J lost 4, with 10 bases in between. CDR3 residues: CAWSEGSDTQYF. CDR3 DNA sequence: TGTGCCTGGTCGGAAGGATCAGATACGCAGTATTTT. Combining the CDR3 with reference TRBV30 and TRBJ2-3 gives the whole variable domain SQTIHQWPATLVQPVGSPLSLECTVEGTSNPNLYWYRQAAGRGLQLLFYSVGIGQISSEVPQNLSASRPQDRQFILSSKKLLLSDSGFYLCAWSEGSDTQYFGPGTRLTVL.

This chain connects TRBV7-8 to TRBJ2-5; D possibly uses TRBD1 or TRBD2 (5 bases each). CDR1 and CDR2 from the germline V gene are SGHVS and FQNEAQ. V shed 1 base and J shed 6 bases, with 9 bases lying between them. CDR3 size: 13 residues. CDR3 DNA sequence: TGTGCCAGCAGCTTAGATAGGGGACAGACCCAGTACTTC. Translated: CASSLDRGQTQYF.

The chain is built from TRBV12-3 or TRBV12-4 and TRBJ2-5; D might be TRBD1 or TRBD2, each matching 5 bases. This CDR3 contains 17 residues. The V end was cut by 6 bases, the J end by 0 bases, with 20 bases between. The CDR3 sequence: CASSPRDHRLNQETQYF. The DNA for the CDR3 is TGTGCCAGCAGCCCCCGGGACCATCGTTTGAACCAAGAGACCCAGTACTTC.

The gene calls are TRBV7-8 and TRBJ2-1; D is undetermined. The V end was cut by 3 bases, the J end by 0 bases, with 9 bases between. Germline V gene sequence: CDR1 SGHVS, CDR2 FQNEAQ. This CDR3 contains 15 residues. The CDR3 loop is CASSLERSSYNEQFF. In nucleotides, the CDR3 is TGTGCCAGCAGCTTGGAACGGAGCTCCTACAATGAGCAGTTCTTC.

The rearrangement joins TRBV4-1 to TRBJ1-1, with a tentative D call TRBD1 (5 bases). Trimming stripped 2 bases from V and 7 bases from J, with 20 bases between. Germline V gene lookup returns CDR1 MGHRA and CDR2 YSYEKL. The length of the CDR3 is 16 residues. CDR3 DNA sequence: TGCGCCAGCAGCCAAACCCCCCTACCGGAAGGGGTTGAAGCTTTCTTT. It is translated as CASSQTPLPEGVEAFF.

This clonotype was counted a few times. This chain links TRBV7-6 with TRBJ1-1; weak D call: TRBD1 (5 bases). This CDR3 spans 15 amino acids. Germline V lookup: CDR1 SGHVS, CDR2 FNYEAQ. Trimming removed 5 bases from V and 7 bases from J, with 20 bases in between. The CDR3 DNA reads as TGTGCCAGCAGCCGGGGACGGCTAGAACAAGGTGAAGCTTTCTTT. It translates to CASSRGRLEQGEAFF.

The table lists this clonotype with many counts. V is TRBV10-3 and J is TRBJ2-7; 7 bases match TRBD2. The CDR3 runs 15 residues. Germline V gene sequence: CDR1 ENHRY, CDR2 SYGVKD. V shed 1 base and J 2 bases; nucleotides not matched to a gene: 5. The CDR3 sequence is CAISEFDGGAYEQYF. The CDR3 nucleotides are TGTGCCATCAGTGAGTTTGATGGGGGGGCCTACGAGCAGTACTTC.

This clonotype has a handful of counts. The chain combines TRBV7-2 with TRBJ2-5, with TRBD1 matching 7 bases. CDR3 length: 15 amino acids. CDR1 and CDR2 from the germline V gene are SGHTA and FQGNSA. With V trimmed by 3 bases and J by 4 bases, 8 bases remained unmatched. CDR3 residues: CASSFGDRRGETQYF. DNA for the CDR3: TGTGCCAGCAGCTTTGGGGACAGAAGGGGAGAGACCCAGTACTTC.

This sequence joins TRBV6-5 and TRBJ1-5; D gene ambiguous. Trimming left V 3 bases short and J 7 bases short, with 13 bases between. The CDR3 runs 14 residues. Germline-derived CDR1 and CDR2 are MNHEY and SVGAGI. CDR3 nucleotides: TGTGCCAGCAGTTATGATTCGGGAGACCAGCCCCAGCATTTT. It is translated as CASSYDSGDQPQHF.

This clonotype was counted a few times. The rearrangement joins TRBV5-6 to TRBJ2-2, with D maybe TRBD1 (6 bases). There are 15 residues in the CDR3. V was clipped by 2 bases and J by 6 bases, with 14 bases between them. Germline V gives CDR1 SGHDT, CDR2 YYEEEE. Written as DNA, the CDR3 is TGTGCCAGCAGCTTTCCCAAACAGGGATCCGGGGAGCTGTTTTTT. Encoded protein: CASSFPKQGSGELFF.

This clonotype has just a few counts. The chain uses TRBV11-2 and TRBJ2-6; possible D gene TRBD2, 6 bases. The germline V gene encodes CDR1 SGHAT and CDR2 FQNNGV. Trimming removed 5 bases at V and 0 bases at J, with 17 bases between. The CDR3 has 18 amino acids. CDR3: CASSALASFLSGANVLTF. The CDR3 nucleotides read TGTGCCAGCAGCGCTCTAGCGTCCTTTCTCTCTGGGGCCAACGTCCTGACTTTC.

This rearrangement joins TRBV7-2 to TRBJ2-1; D unclear. There are 14 residues in the CDR3. Germline CDR1 is SGHTA and CDR2 is FQGNSA. The V end lost 8 bases, the J end lost 0 bases, and 11 bases lay between the germline ends. In nucleotides, the CDR3 is TGTGCCAGCCAGCTTTGGGTCTCCTACAATGAGCAGTTCTTC. Protein: CASQLWVSYNEQFF.

Ten or more counts support this clonotype. This chain connects TRBV4-1 to TRBJ2-2, with D possibly matching TRBD2 (6 bases). The germline V and J ends were trimmed by 0 bases and 6 bases, with 8 bases remaining between them. CDR3 length: 14 amino acids. The V gene's germline CDR1 is MGHRA and CDR2 YSYEKL. This chain's CDR3 is CASSQDRGAGELFF. The CDR3 coding sequence is TGCGCCAGCAGCCAAGATCGCGGGGCCGGGGAGCTGTTTTTT.